This TCR beta chain was documented in a study of T cells in Graves' hyperthyroidism and ophthalmopathy. Whole-study results and caveats: Most expanded thyroid clonotypes above 0.001 recurred in blood. Model output signaled ophthalmopathy a median 6.5 months ahead of onset.

Diagnoses rested on clinical symptoms, serum thyroxine and TRAb, thyroid ultrasound and orbital computed tomography. Fresh peripheral blood, under 11 ml, yielded the PBMCs. The sample holds a few counts of this clonotype. Its specificity is unknown. V lost 5 bases and J 0 bases, leaving 10 bases between the germline ends. The germline V gene encodes CDR1 SEHNR and CDR2 FQNEAQ (reference sequence). This CDR3 comprises 15 residues. Researchers took RNA transcripts and amplified the TCR beta CDR3 regions from them. Initially, a first-round RT-PCR of the TCR CDR3 employed the HTBI primer set. TCRdb reprocessed the multiplex PCR reads via MiXCR and lists one record per CDR3 protein. Of around 340,000 distinct CDR3 sequences listed, about 21% are singletons.

J is TRBJ2-2 and V is TRBV7-9; no clear D. The clonotype was recovered from a woman aged 50 to 60 with Graves' hyperthyroidism. The material sequenced was blood. The CDR3 protein is CASSESFANTGELFF. CDR3 coding DNA: TGTGCCAGCAGCGAGAGCTTCGCGAACACCGGGGAGCTGTTTTTT.